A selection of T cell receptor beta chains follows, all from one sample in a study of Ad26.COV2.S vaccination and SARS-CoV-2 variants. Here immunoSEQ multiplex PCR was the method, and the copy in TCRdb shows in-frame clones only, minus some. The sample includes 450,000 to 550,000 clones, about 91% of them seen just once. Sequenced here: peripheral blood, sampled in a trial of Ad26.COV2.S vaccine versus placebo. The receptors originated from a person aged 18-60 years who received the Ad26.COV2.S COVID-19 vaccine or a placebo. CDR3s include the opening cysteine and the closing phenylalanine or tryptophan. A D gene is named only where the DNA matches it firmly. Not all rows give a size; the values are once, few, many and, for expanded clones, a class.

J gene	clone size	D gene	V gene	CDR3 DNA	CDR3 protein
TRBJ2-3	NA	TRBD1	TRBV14	TGTGCCAGCAGCCAAAATAACAGGGGTCGCGGCACAGATACGCAGTATTTT	CASSQNNRGRGTDTQYF
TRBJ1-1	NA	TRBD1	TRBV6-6	TGTGCCAGCAGGGAAGGGACAGGAAAAGCTTTCTTT	CASREGTGKAFF
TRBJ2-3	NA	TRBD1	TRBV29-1	TGCAGCGCTCCAGGACAGAACAGGGGCGGCACAGATACGCAGTATTTT	CSAPGQNRGGTDTQYF
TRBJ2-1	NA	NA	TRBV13	TGTGCCAGCAGCTTCTACAATGAGCAGTTCTTC	CASSFYNEQFF
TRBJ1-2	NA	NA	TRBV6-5	TGTGCCAGCACCCTCAGAGAGAACTATGGCTACACCTTC	CASTLRENYGYTF
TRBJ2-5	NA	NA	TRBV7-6	TGTGCCAGCAGCTTAGCGCCACAGGGAGAGACCCAGTACTTC	CASSLAPQGETQYF
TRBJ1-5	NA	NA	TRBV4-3	TGCGCCAGCAGCCCGGACAGTTCGGGTCAGCCCCAGCATTTT	CASSPDSSGQPQHF
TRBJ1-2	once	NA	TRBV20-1	TGCAGTGCTAGTATCGATGGGCATGGCTACACCTTC	CSASIDGHGYTF
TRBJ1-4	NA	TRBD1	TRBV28	TGTGCCAGCAGTTTATGGCCAGGGGGCAGGGAAAAACTGTTTTTT	CASSLWPGGREKLFF
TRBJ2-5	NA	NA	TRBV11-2	TGTGCCAGCAGCTCAGGGTCCGTCGAGACCCAGTACTTC	CASSSGSVETQYF
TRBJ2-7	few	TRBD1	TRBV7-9	TGTGCCAGCAGCGCGGACAGGGACCTACGAAAGCAGTACTTC	CASSADRDLRKQYF
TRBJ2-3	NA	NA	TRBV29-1	TGCAGCGGACTGGGGGACACAGATACGCAGTATTTT	CSGLGDTDTQYF
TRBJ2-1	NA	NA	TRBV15	TGTGCCACCAGCGGAGACAGGGACTGGGAGCAGTTCTTC	CATSGDRDWEQFF
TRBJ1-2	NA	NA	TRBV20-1	TGCAGTGCTAGTGGGAGTAGGTATGGCTACACCTTC	CSASGSRYGYTF
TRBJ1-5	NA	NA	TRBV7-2	TGTGCCAGCAGCTTAGGGGGGCGGGATCAGCCCCAGCATTTT	CASSLGGRDQPQHF
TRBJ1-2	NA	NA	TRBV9	TGTGCCAGCAGCGTAGACAGGAACTATGGCTACACCTTC	CASSVDRNYGYTF
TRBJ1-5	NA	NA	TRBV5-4	TGTGCCAGCAGCTTGGGCTTAGATCAGCCCCAGCATTTT	CASSLGLDQPQHF
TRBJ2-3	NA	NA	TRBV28	TGTGCCAGCAGGGGGACTGGGACGGTTAGCACAGATACGCAGTATTTT	CASRGTGTVSTDTQYF
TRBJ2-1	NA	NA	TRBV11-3	TGTGCCAGCAGCTTCCGATCCGCCGCCTACAATGAGCAGTTCTTC	CASSFRSAAYNEQFF
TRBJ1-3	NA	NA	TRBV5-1	TGCGCCAGCAGCTTAGAAGGTAGAAACACCATATATTTT	CASSLEGRNTIYF
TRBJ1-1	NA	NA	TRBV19	TGTGCCAGTAGTTCGCCAGAAATGAACACTGAAGCTTTCTTT	CASSSPEMNTEAFF
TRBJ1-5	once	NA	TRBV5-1	TGCGCCAGCAGCCCGGACGGAACCGAGTCCCAGCATTTT	CASSPDGTESQHF
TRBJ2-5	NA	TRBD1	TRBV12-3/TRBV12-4	TGTGCCAGCAGTGACAGGGGCGAAGAGACCCAGTACTTC	CASSDRGEETQYF
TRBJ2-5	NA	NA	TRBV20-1	TGCAGTGCTAGTCGGGAGCCCTGGACGGAGACCCAGTACTTC	CSASREPWTETQYF
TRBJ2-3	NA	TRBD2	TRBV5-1	TGCGCCAGCAGCTCAGGACTAGCGGTGAGCACAGATACGCAGTATTTT	CASSSGLAVSTDTQYF
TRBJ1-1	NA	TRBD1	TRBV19	TGTGCCAGTAGTATTCCGGGACAGGGGGGTCACACTGAAGCTTTCTTT	CASSIPGQGGHTEAFF
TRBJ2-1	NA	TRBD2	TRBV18	TGTGCCAGCTCCCCCCGGGCCGGGGGGACCTACAATGAGCAGTTCTTC	CASSPRAGGTYNEQFF
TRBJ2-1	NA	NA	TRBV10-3	TGTGCCATCAGTGAGTTGGTGGGGAATGAGCAGTTCTTC	CAISELVGNEQFF
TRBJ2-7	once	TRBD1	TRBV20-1	TGCAGGGGGGACAGGGGTTACGAGCAGTACTTC	CRGDRGYEQYF
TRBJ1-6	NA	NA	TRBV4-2	TGTGCCAGCAGCCAAGTTGATTCACCCCTCCACTTT	CASSQVDSPLHF
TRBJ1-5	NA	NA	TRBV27	TGTGCCAGCAGTTTATTCTATAGCAATCAGCCCCAGCATTTT	CASSLFYSNQPQHF
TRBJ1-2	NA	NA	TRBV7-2	TGTGCCAGCAGCTCAAGGTTCGGGTCGGGGTATGGCTACACCTTC	CASSSRFGSGYGYTF
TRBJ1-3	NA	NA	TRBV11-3	TGTGCCAGCAGCTTGTGGGATAGCTCTGGAAACACCATATATTTT	CASSLWDSSGNTIYF
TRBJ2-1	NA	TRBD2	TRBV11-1	TGTGCCAGCAGCTTAAGGCCTAGCGGGAACAATGAGCAGTTCTTC	CASSLRPSGNNEQFF
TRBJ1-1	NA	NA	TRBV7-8	TGTGCCAGCAGCTTAAATTCTGATCGTCGGGGGAACACTGAAGCTTTCTTT	CASSLNSDRRGNTEAFF
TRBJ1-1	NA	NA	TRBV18	TGTGCCAGCTCACCTTGGTTCGTCACTGAAGCTTTCTTT	CASSPWFVTEAFF
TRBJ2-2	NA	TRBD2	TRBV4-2	TGTGCCAGCAGCCTACAGACTAGCGGAGGCACCGGGGAGCTGTTTTTT	CASSLQTSGGTGELFF
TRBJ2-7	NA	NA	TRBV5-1	TGCGCCAGCAGGATCGGGGAAGGGGGTGTCTACGAGCAGTACTTC	CASRIGEGGVYEQYF
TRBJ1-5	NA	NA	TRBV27	TGTGCCAGCAGTTTAGTCGAATCCCAGCCCCAGCATTTT	CASSLVESQPQHF
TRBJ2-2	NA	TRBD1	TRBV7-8	TGTGCCAGCAGGGCCGGACAGGGCTTTACCGGGGAGCTGTTTTTT	CASRAGQGFTGELFF
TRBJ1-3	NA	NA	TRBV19	TGTGCCAGTAGTATTCAGGGGCCTGGAAACACCATATATTTT	CASSIQGPGNTIYF
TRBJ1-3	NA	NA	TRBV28	TGTGCCAGCACAAAGGACCGGGGGAGAAACACCATATATTTT	CASTKDRGRNTIYF
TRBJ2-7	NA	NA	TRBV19	TGTGCCAGTACCGAATTTGGGGAACTACAGGGCTACGAGCAGTACTTC	CASTEFGELQGYEQYF
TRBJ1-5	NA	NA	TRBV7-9	TGTGCCAGCAGCTTGCCGAATCAGCCCCAGCATTTT	CASSLPNQPQHF
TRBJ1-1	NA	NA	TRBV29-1	TGCAGCGTTGAAGGGATGGGGGGTTCCTACACTGAAGCTTTCTTT	CSVEGMGGSYTEAFF
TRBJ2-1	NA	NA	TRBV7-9	TGTGCCAGCAGCTTAGTCGGGTCAGAGGAGCAGTTCTTC	CASSLVGSEEQFF
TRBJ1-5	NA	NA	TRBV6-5	TGTGCCAGCAGTTACTCGAAGGTACAGCCCCAGCATTTT	CASSYSKVQPQHF
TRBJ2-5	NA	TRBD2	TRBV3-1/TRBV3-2	TGTGCCAGCAGCCAAGATTATAGCGGGGGGGCCTGGGAGACCCAGTACTTC	CASSQDYSGGAWETQYF
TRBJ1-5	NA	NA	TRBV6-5	TGTGCCAGCAGCTACGGGGGCTCGTATCAGCCCCAGCATTTT	CASSYGGSYQPQHF
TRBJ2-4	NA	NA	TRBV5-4	TGTGCCAGCAGCCCCAGGGGGGGGGACATTCAGTACTTC	CASSPRGGDIQYF